This T cell receptor (beta chain) was observed in a study of CD8 T cells in Susac syndrome. The CDR3 has 13 residues. The germline V gene encodes CDR1 DFQATT and CDR2 SNEGSKA (reference sequence). Trimming removed 5 bases from V and 3 bases from J, with 11 bases in between. With random hexamers, reverse transcription was performed on roughly 0.45 to 1 ug of RNA. TCRdb analysed the immunoSEQ multiplex PCR reads with MiXCR anew, one entry per CDR3 protein. Of approximately 210,000 distinct CDR3 sequences listed, 95% are singletons. The chain uses TRBV20-1 and TRBJ2-1; D not resolved. This TCR was recovered from a human donor with multiple sclerosis. The specimen was CD4+ T cells from PBMCs. CDR3 in DNA: TGCAGTGCTGCCCCCTACAGCTACAATGAGCAGTTCTTC. It yields the protein CSAAPYSYNEQFF.